The entry below gives a single TCR beta chain sequence along with its context. Its antigen is not known. This sample is drawn from a study of shared clonotypes between healthy human individuals. CDR1 is SGHRS and CDR2 is YFSETQ in the germline V gene. The CDR3 totals 15 residues. The V gene lost 0 bases and the J gene lost 4 bases, with 10 bases spanning the gap. CD8 memory pooled CD45RO+ cells and CCR7-negative CD45RA+ TemRA cells. The authors distributed each subset's genomic DNA evenly over several immunoSEQ plates. Produced via immunoSEQ multiplex PCR; TCRdb's table is partial and in-frame only. The repertoire holds approximately 99,000 clones, with over 65% as singletons. Whole-study results and caveats: Generation probability values for non-shared clonotypes were lower than those for clonotypes shared by all four donors. The authors sampled blood alone, and tissue repertoires likely differ.

This clonotype originated in a woman in her 30s in good health. The material sequenced was memory CD8+ T cells sorted from blood. Stated subset: CD45RO+ cells pooled with CCR7-negative TemRA cells. The chain employs TRBV5-1 and TRBJ2-2, with D perhaps matching TRBD1 or TRBD2 (5 bases each). CDR3 in DNA: TGCGCCAGCAGCTTGGCCGGGACCACCACCGGGGAGCTGTTTTTT. Its protein is CASSLAGTTTGELFF. Full variable domain (missing parts from reference TRBV5-1 and TRBJ2-2): KAGVTQTPRYLIKTRGQQVTLSCSPISGHRSVSWYQQTPGQGLQFLFEYFSETQRNKGNFPGRFSGRQFSNSRSEMNVSTLELGDSALYLCASSLAGTTTGELFFGEGSRLTVL.